This T cell receptor (beta chain) was sequenced for a study of Ad26.COV2.S vaccination and SARS-CoV-2 variants. The method was immunoSEQ multiplex PCR; TCRdb's version includes in-frame clones alone and lacks a portion of them. The table lists some 390,000 clones, approximately 89% of them singletons, with under 2% in the top ten. Turning to this clone: Its specificity is unknown.

The germline gives CDR1 SGHTA, CDR2 FQGNSA. V was trimmed by 0 bases and J by 1 base, leaving 7 bases between them. This CDR3 has 14 residues. Treatment noted: some 19 received Ad26.COV2.S at low or high dose, single or two shots; about 5 received placebo; per-sample allocation not given. On day 63 after the first injection, vaccine and placebo recipients gave samples. Study-wide results and limits: Non-spike TCR breadth did not differ much between vaccine and placebo recipients.

The receptor was isolated from a person between 18 and 59 years old who received the Ad26.COV2.S COVID-19 vaccine or a placebo. This specimen was peripheral blood, taken in a trial of Ad26.COV2.S vaccine versus placebo. J is TRBJ2-7 and V is TRBV7-2, with D tentatively TRBD2 (5 bases). Here the CDR3 DNA reads TGTGCCAGCAGCTTAGCCGAGGGTTCCTACGAGCAGTACTTC. It yields the protein CASSLAEGSYEQYF.